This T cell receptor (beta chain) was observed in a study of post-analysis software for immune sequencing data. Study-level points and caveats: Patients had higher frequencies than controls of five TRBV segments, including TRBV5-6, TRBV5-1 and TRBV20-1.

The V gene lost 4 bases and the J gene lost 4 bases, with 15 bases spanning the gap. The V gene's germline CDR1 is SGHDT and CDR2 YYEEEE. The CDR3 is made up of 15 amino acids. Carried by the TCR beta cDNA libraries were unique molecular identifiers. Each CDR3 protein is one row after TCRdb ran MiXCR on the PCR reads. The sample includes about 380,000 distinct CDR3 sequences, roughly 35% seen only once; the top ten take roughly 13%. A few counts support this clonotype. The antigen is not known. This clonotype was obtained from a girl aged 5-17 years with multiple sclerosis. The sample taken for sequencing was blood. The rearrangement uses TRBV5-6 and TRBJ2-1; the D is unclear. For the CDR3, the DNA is TGTGCCAGCAGCGTAATGCCGGGCCCTTACAATGAGCAGTTCTTC. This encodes CASSVMPGPYNEQFF.